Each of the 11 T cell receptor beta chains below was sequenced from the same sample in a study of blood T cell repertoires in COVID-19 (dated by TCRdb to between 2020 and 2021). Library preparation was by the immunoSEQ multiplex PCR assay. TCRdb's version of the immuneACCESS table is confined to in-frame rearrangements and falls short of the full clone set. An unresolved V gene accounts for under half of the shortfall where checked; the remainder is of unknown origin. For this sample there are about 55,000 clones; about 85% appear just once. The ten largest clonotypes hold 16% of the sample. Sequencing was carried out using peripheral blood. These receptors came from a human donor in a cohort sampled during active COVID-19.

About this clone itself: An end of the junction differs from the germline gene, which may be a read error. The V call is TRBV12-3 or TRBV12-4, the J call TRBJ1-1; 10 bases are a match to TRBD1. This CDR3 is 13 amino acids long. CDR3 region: CASSFSGTGAAPF. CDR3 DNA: TGTGCCAGCAGTTTCTCCGGGACAGGGGCCGCCCCGTTT.

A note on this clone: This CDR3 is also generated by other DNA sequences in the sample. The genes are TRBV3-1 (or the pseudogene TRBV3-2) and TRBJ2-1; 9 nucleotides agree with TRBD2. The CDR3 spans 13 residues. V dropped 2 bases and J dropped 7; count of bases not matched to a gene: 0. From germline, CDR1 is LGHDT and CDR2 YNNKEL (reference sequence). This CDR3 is CASSQLAGNEQFF. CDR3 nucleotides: TGTGCCAGCAGCCAACTAGCGGGAAATGAGCAGTTCTTC.

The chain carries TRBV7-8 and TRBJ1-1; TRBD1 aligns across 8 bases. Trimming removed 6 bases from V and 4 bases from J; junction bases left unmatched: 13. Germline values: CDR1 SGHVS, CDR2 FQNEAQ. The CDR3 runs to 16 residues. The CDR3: CASSPGTGLVGTEAFF. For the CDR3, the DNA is TGTGCCAGCAGTCCCGGGACAGGTTTGGTCGGCACTGAAGCTTTCTTT.

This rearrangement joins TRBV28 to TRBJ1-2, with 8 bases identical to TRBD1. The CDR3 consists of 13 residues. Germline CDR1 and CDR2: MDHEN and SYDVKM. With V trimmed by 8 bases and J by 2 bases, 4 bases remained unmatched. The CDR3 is CASSWTGNYGYTF. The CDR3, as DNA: TGTGCCAGCTCCTGGACAGGGAACTATGGCTACACCTTC.

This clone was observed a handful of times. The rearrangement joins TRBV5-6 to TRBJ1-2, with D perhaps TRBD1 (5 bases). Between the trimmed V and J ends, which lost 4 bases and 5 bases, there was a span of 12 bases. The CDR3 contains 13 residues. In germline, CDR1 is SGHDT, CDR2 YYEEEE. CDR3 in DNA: TGTGCCAGCAGCCTCGGACACGATTATGGCTACACCTTC. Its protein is CASSLGHDYGYTF.

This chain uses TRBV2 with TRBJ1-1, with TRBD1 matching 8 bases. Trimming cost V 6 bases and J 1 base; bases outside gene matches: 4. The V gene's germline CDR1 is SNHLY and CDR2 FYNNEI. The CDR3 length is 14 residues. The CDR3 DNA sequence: TGTGCCAGCAGCAGAGGGACAGGGAACACTGAAGCTTTCTTT. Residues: CASSRGTGNTEAFF.

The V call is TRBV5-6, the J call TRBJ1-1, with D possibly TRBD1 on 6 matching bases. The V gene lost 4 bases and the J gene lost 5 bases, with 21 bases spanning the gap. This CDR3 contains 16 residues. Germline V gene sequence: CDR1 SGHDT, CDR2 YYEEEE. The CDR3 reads CASSPTGGLLGTEAFF. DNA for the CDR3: TGTGCCAGCAGCCCAACGGGGGGGCTTCTCGGGACTGAAGCTTTCTTT.

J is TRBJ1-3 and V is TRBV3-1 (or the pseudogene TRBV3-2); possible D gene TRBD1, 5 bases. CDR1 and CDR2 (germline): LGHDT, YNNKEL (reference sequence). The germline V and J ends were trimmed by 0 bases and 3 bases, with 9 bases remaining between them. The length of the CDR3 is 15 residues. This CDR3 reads CASSQDRANGNTIYF. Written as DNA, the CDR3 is TGTGCCAGCAGCCAAGACAGGGCTAATGGAAACACCATATATTTT.

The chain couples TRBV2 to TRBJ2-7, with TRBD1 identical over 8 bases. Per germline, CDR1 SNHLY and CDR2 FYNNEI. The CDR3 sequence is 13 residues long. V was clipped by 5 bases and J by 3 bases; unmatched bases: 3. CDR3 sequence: CASSSGQGYEQYF. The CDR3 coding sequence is TGTGCCAGCAGTTCAGGACAGGGCTACGAGCAGTACTTC. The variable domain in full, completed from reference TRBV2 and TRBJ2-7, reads EPEVTQTPSHQVTQMGQEVILRCVPISNHLYFYWYRQILGQKVEFLVSFYNNEISEKSEIFDDQFSVERPDGSNFTLKIRSTKLEDSAMYFCASSSGQGYEQYFGPGTRLTVT.

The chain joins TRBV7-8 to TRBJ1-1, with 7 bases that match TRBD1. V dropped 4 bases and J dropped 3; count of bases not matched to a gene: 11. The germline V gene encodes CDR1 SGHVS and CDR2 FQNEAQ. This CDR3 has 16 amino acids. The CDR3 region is CASSSRQGGIDTEAFF. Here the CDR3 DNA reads TGTGCCAGCAGCTCGAGACAGGGCGGGATTGACACTGAAGCTTTCTTT.

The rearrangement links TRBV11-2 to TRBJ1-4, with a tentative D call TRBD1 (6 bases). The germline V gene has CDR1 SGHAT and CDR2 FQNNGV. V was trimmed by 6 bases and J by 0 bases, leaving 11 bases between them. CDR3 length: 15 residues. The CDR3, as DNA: TGTGCCAGCAGAGCCAGGGGCGCAACTAATGAAAAACTGTTTTTT. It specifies CASRARGATNEKLFF. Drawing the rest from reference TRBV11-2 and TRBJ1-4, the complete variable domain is EAGVAQSPRYKIIEKRQSVAFWCNPISGHATLYWYQQILGQGPKLLIQFQNNGVVDDSQLPKDRFSAERLKGVDSTLKIQPAKLEDSAVYLCASRARGATNEKLFFGSGTQLSVL.